A single sample gave rise to the 20 T cell receptor beta chains below, sequenced in a study of T cell changes during pregnancy in multiple sclerosis. The data were produced by immunoSEQ multiplex PCR, yet TCRdb's version contains in-frame clones alone and is incomplete. The table records around 44,000 clones, around 92% of them present only once. The sequenced material came from peripheral blood. These receptor sequences come from a female donor with multiple sclerosis, enrolled in a pregnancy study.

CDR3 sequence (DNA): TGTGCCAGCAGCGTTGCTAGCGGGAGCTACGAGCAGTACTTC. It specifies CASSVASGSYEQYF. This chain joins TRBV9 and TRBJ2-7; 10 bases are shared with TRBD2. There are 14 residues in the CDR3. In germline, CDR1 is SGDLS, CDR2 YYNGEE. Trimming at V came to 2 bases and at J to 3 bases, leaving 2 bases not matched to a gene.

The chain uses TRBV5-1 and TRBJ2-5; 10 positions match TRBD2. This CDR3 has 16 amino acids. CDR1 is SGHRS, CDR2 YFSETQ, per germline. Losses at the gene ends were 3 bases for V and 1 base for J; bases not matched to a gene: 6. The CDR3 sequence: CASSSWTSGAQETQYF. CDR3 nucleotide sequence: TGCGCCAGCAGCTCTTGGACTAGCGGAGCCCAAGAGACCCAGTACTTC.

The chain carries TRBV2 and TRBJ2-3; 14 nucleotides line up with TRBD2. In germline, CDR1 is SNHLY, CDR2 FYNNEI. The CDR3 loop spans 17 amino acids. J gave up 3 bases and V 6 bases, and 8 bases lay outside the gene matches. The DNA for the CDR3 is TGTGCCAGCAGGACACTTGGGACTAGCGGGAGAACAGATACGCAGTATTTT. Translation: CASRTLGTSGRTDTQYF.

The chain carries TRBV10-3 and TRBJ1-2, with 7 nucleotides matching TRBD1. CDR1 and CDR2 from the germline V gene are ENHRY and SYGVKD. CDR3 length: 15 residues. J was trimmed by 1 base and V by 2 bases; bases with no gene match: 4. The CDR3 is CAISEGGQRNYGYTF. CDR3 nucleotides: TGTGCCATCAGTGAGGGGGGACAGCGTAACTATGGCTACACCTTC.

The J gene is TRBJ2-7, the V gene TRBV2; 8 bases align to TRBD1. Germline lookup yields CDR1 SNHLY and CDR2 FYNNEI. The V segment lost 4 bases and the J segment 2 bases; nucleotides outside the gene matches: 4. The CDR3 is 14 amino acids. The CDR3 is CASSGTGSPYEQYF. The CDR3 DNA sequence: TGTGCCAGCAGTGGGACAGGGAGCCCCTACGAGCAGTACTTC.

The chain is built from TRBV7-9 and TRBJ2-3, with TRBD1 as a possible D gene (5 bases). Germline assignment: CDR1 SEHNR and CDR2 FQNEAQ (reference sequence). The CDR3 loop spans 16 amino acids. V was cut by 7 bases and J by 0 bases, with 17 bases left in between. The CDR3 nucleotides read TGTGCCAGCACCTCAGGGCCATATGCTAGCACAGATACGCAGTATTTT. It is translated as CASTSGPYASTDTQYF. Drawing the rest from reference TRBV7-9 and TRBJ2-3, the complete variable domain is DTGVSQNPRHKITKRGQNVTFRCDPISEHNRLYWYRQTLGQGPEFLTYFQNEAQLEKSRLLSDRFSAERPKGSFSTLEIQRTEQGDSAMYLCASTSGPYASTDTQYFGPGTRLTVL.

The rearrangement joins TRBV30 to TRBJ2-5, with 13 bases that match TRBD2. Germline lookup yields CDR1 GTSNPN and CDR2 SVGIG (reference sequence). The ends lost 3 bases at V and 4 bases at J; junction bases unmatched: 5. The CDR3 extends over 15 amino acids. The CDR3 DNA reads as TGTGCCTGGAGCCGGGGACTAGCGGGATTAGAGACCCAGTACTTC. It specifies CAWSRGLAGLETQYF.

The CDR3 here is CASSSTSGSVDTQYF. The DNA of the CDR3 is TGTGCCAGCAGTAGTACTAGCGGGAGTGTGGATACGCAGTATTTT. The chain couples TRBV27 to TRBJ2-3, with 11 bases fitting TRBD2. The CDR3 is 15 residues long. Germline CDR1 MNHEY, CDR2 SMNVEV (reference sequence). V lost 5 bases to trimming and J lost 6 bases; unmatched junction nucleotides: 7.

The chain links TRBV7-2 to TRBJ1-4; D remains unclear. Germline V gene data show CDR1 as SGHTA and CDR2 as FQGNSA. V was trimmed by 5 bases and J by 10 bases, leaving 11 bases between them. The CDR3 loop spans 12 amino acids. The CDR3 reads CASSPWTGKLFF. The DNA for the CDR3 is TGTGCCAGCAGCCCATGGACGGGAAAACTGTTTTTT.

The chain couples TRBV27 to TRBJ2-3, with TRBD2 identical over 10 bases. Germline CDR1 and CDR2: MNHEY and SMNVEV (reference sequence). Trimming took 6 bases from V and 5 from J; bases not matched to a gene: 5. The CDR3 spans 14 residues. The CDR3 sequence: CASRKAGGQDTQYF. CDR3 bases: TGTGCCAGCAGGAAAGCGGGAGGGCAAGATACGCAGTATTTT.

This chain uses TRBV6-5 with TRBJ2-7; D gene uncertain. Between the trimmed V and J ends, which lost 0 bases and 2 bases, there was a span of 8 bases. The CDR3 loop spans 14 amino acids. Germline CDR1 and CDR2: MNHEY and SVGAGI. The DNA for the CDR3 is TGTGCCAGCAGTTACTCGTCACAGCCCTACGAGCAGTACTTC. The encoded protein is CASSYSSQPYEQYF.

The chain links TRBV7-2 to TRBJ1-4, with D uncertain. Germline lookup yields CDR1 SGHTA and CDR2 FQGNSA. The CDR3 is made up of 13 amino acids. Trimming took 3 bases from V and 8 from J, leaving 10 bases between them. CDR3 in amino acids: CASSFQVREKLFF. The DNA of the CDR3 is TGTGCCAGCAGCTTCCAGGTTAGGGAAAAACTGTTTTTT.

The V and J genes are TRBV6-5 and TRBJ2-3, with D unclear. CDR1 is MNHEY and CDR2 is SVGAGI in the germline V gene. The CDR3 totals 15 residues. The V end was cut by 1 base, the J end by 1 base, with 9 bases between. CDR3 nucleotides: TGTGCCAGCAGTTACTACGCGGCGCGCACAGATACGCAGTATTTT. Translating it yields CASSYYAARTDTQYF.

In nucleotides, the CDR3 is TGTGCTAGTGGTACCTATAGGGATACGCAGTATTTT. Translating it yields CASGTYRDTQYF. The chain couples TRBV12-5 to TRBJ2-3; D ambiguous. Germline assignment: CDR1 LGHNT and CDR2 FRNRAP. The CDR3 totals 12 residues. V lost 5 bases and J lost 6, with 9 bases in between. Variable domain in full (rest from reference TRBV12-5 and TRBJ2-3): DARVTQTPRHKVTEMGQEVTMRCQPILGHNTVFWYRQTMMQGLELLAYFRNRAPLDDSGMPKDRFSAEMPDATLATLKIQPSEPRDSAVYFCASGTYRDTQYFGPGTRLTVL.

V usage is TRBV18 and J usage is TRBJ1-2, with a possible D match to TRBD1 (6 bases). Per germline, CDR1 KGHSH and CDR2 LQKENI. V was trimmed by 0 bases and J by 4 bases, leaving 9 bases between them. This CDR3 contains 14 residues. The CDR3 here is CASSPPLQGYGYTF. The CDR3 region has the DNA TGTGCCAGCTCACCACCGCTACAGGGCTATGGCTACACCTTC.

V and J are TRBV18 and TRBJ2-1; unclear D gene. V lost 2 bases to trimming and J lost 0 bases, with 17 bases between them. The CDR3 contains 18 residues. Looked up from germline, CDR1 is KGHSH and CDR2 is LQKENI. The DNA of the CDR3 is TGTGCCAGCTCACCATCTCGGGCCAGCGCATTCTCCTACAATGAGCAGTTCTTC. As protein: CASSPSRASAFSYNEQFF.

The gene calls are TRBV19 and TRBJ2-7; D perhaps matches TRBD1 (5 bases). This CDR3 region has 15 residues. The germline gives CDR1 LNHDA, CDR2 SQIVND (reference sequence). Trimming took off 2 bases at V and 3 bases at J, with 14 bases between the two ends. CDR3 sequence reads: CASSIKGWGSYEQYF. CDR3 coding DNA: TGTGCCAGTAGTATAAAAGGGTGGGGCAGCTACGAGCAGTACTTC.

The V and J genes are TRBV28 and TRBJ1-1; no reliable D call. Trimming left V 7 bases short and J 1 base short, with 16 bases between. The CDR3 spans 15 residues. Germline lookup yields CDR1 MDHEN and CDR2 SYDVKM. CDR3: CASTLTSARNTEAFF. CDR3 nucleotide sequence: TGTGCCAGCACCCTTACTAGTGCCCGGAACACTGAAGCTTTCTTT.

The chain links TRBV5-4 to TRBJ2-7, with D hard to call. The CDR3 extends over 15 amino acids. Germline V gene lookup returns CDR1 SGHNT and CDR2 YYREEE (reference sequence). V lost 4 bases and J 0 bases, leaving 14 bases between the germline ends. This CDR3 reads CASSQDPSDSYEQYF. CDR3 coding DNA: TGTGCCAGCAGCCAGGACCCCTCGGACTCCTACGAGCAGTACTTC.

This chain joins TRBV6-6 and TRBJ2-7; D unresolved. Looked up from germline, CDR1 is MNHNY and CDR2 is SVGAGI (reference sequence). CDR3 length equals 14 residues. Deletions cut 3 bases from V and 5 bases from J, with 14 bases between. CDR3 in amino acids: CASSYLARMNEQYF. The CDR3 bases are TGTGCCAGCAGTTATCTGGCTAGGATGAACGAGCAGTACTTC.